This TCR beta chain was retrieved from a study of long-term antiretroviral therapy in people with HIV. An immunoSEQ assay, version v3.0, was performed at survey level. Assay: immunoSEQ multiplex PCR; the TCRdb copy retains only in-frame clones and omits some. The sample consists of about 14,000 clones, 65% to 85% of them appearing once. Germline-derived CDR1 and CDR2 are SEHNR and FQNEAQ (reference sequence). Unmatched junction bases numbered 7, after V lost 1 base and J lost 7 bases. CDR3 length equals 16 residues. The gene calls are TRBV7-9 and TRBJ2-1, with 10 bases identical to TRBD2. This receptor was taken from a woman between 40 and 50 years old with HIV. The sequences come from unsorted PBMCs, collected 1.8 years before starting antiretroviral therapy. CDR3 coding DNA: TGTGCCAGCAGCTTAGAACCTAGCGGGAGTTGGAATGAGCAGTTCTTC. This translates into CASSLEPSGSWNEQFF.